Shown below are 5 T cell receptor beta chains from a single sample sequenced in a study of shared clonotypes between healthy human individuals. This table comes from immunoSEQ multiplex PCR, and its TCRdb copy is limited to in-frame clones, with some not included. The sample gives 2 million to 2.5 million clones, more than 85% of which show up once; 0.36% is in the top ten. The sample comprised naive CD4+ T cells from PBMCs. Described subset: CD45RA+ positively selected. The receptors originated from a man between 18 and 35 years old in good health. Some clones in this sample may be carry-over from other donors' samples.

This clone is a singleton in its sample. The chain recombines TRBV7-9 with TRBJ1-1; no clear D gene. The CDR3 consists of 14 residues. Trimming pared 6 bases from V and 1 base from J, leaving 12 bases between. CDR1 is SEHNR and CDR2 is FQNEAQ in the germline V gene (reference sequence). In DNA form, the CDR3 reads TGTGCCAGCAGTCTTAACAGAGAGAACACTGAAGCTTTCTTT. This sequence encodes CASSLNRENTEAFF.

In regard to this clone: The sample holds other DNA sequences that translate to the same CDR3. The rearrangement uses TRBV18 and TRBJ2-7, with D possibly matching TRBD1 (6 bases). Trimming removed 3 bases from V and 3 bases from J, with 12 bases in between. The CDR3 runs 14 residues. Germline V lookup: CDR1 KGHSH, CDR2 LQKENI. CDR3 sequence reads: CASSPGQGIYEQYF. As DNA, the CDR3 is TGTGCCAGCTCACCGGGTCAGGGGATCTACGAGCAGTACTTC.

This clone was picked up a small number of times. The chain links TRBV7-9 to TRBJ1-4; unclear D gene. The CDR3 has 15 amino acids. The germline CDR1 and CDR2 sequences are SEHNR and FQNEAQ (reference sequence). Trimming left V 3 bases short and J 4 bases short, with 12 bases between. CDR3 amino acids: CASSLLRGINEKLFF. The CDR3, as DNA: TGTGCCAGCAGCTTGCTCCGAGGAATTAATGAAAAACTGTTTTTT.

The rearrangement links TRBV6-4 to TRBJ2-1, with 9 bases that match TRBD2. The CDR3 consists of 15 residues. Germline V CDR1 and CDR2: MRHNA, SNTAGT. The trim removed 6 bases at V and 8 bases at J, leaving 11 bases unmatched. Written as DNA, the CDR3 is TGTGCCAGCAGAGCCTCGCGGGAGGGCCGAGATGAGCAGTTCTTC. Its translation is CASRASREGRDEQFF.

The chain uses TRBV28 and TRBJ2-5, with TRBD1 matching 7 bases. The CDR3 consists of 14 residues. Germline lookup yields CDR1 MDHEN and CDR2 SYDVKM. Trimming removed 4 bases from V and 5 bases from J; junction bases left unmatched: 7. CDR3 in amino acids: CASSWDSRRETQYF. DNA for the CDR3: TGTGCCAGCAGTTGGGACAGCCGGCGGGAGACCCAGTACTTC.